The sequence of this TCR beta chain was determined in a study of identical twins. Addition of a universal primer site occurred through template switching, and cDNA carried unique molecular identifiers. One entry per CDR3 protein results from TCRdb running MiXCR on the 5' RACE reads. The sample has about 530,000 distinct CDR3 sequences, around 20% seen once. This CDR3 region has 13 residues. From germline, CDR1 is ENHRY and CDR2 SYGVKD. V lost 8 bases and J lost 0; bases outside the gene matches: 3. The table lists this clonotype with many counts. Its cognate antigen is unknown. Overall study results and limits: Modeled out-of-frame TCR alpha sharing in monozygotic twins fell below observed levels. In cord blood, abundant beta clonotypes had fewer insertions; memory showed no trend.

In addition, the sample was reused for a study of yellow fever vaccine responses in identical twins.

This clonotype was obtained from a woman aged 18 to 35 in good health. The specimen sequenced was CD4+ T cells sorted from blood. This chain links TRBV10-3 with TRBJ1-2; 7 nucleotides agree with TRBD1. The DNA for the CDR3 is TGTGCCATCGGGACAGCCTCTAACTATGGCTACACCTTC. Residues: CAIGTASNYGYTF.